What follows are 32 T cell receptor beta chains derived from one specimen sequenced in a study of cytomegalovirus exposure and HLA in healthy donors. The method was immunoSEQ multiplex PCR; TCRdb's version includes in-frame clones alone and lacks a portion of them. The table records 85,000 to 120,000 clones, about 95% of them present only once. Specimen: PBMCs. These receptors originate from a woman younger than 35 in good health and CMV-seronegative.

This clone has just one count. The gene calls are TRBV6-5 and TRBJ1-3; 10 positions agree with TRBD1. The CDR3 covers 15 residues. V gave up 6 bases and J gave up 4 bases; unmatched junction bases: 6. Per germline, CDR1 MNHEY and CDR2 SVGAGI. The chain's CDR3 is CASRRDRGGGNTIYF. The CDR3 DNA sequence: TGTGCCAGCAGAAGGGACAGGGGAGGAGGAAACACCATATATTTT.

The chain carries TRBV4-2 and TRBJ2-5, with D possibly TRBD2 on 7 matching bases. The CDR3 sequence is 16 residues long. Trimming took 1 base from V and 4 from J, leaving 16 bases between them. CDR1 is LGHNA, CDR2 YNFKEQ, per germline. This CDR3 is CASSQATRGAAETQYF. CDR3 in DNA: TGTGCCAGCAGCCAAGCCACCCGGGGGGCCGCAGAGACCCAGTACTTC.

The CDR3 DNA sequence: TGTGCCAGCATCACACAGGGCTACGAGCAGTACTTC. It codes for CASITQGYEQYF. This sequence joins TRBV6-1 and TRBJ2-7; D is possibly TRBD1 (6 bases). The V end lost 7 bases, the J end lost 3 bases, and 10 bases lay between the germline ends. CDR3 size: 12 residues. Germline V gene lookup returns CDR1 MNHNS and CDR2 SASEGT.

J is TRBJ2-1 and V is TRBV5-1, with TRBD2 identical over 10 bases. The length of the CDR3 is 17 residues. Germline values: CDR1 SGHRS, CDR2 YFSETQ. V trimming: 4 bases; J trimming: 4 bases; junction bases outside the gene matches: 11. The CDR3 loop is CASSPARRGLAYNEQFF. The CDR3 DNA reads TGCGCCAGCAGCCCAGCGCGACGGGGACTAGCGTACAATGAGCAGTTCTTC.

CDR3: CAWSVQAVNTEAFF. CDR3 nucleotide sequence: TGTGCCTGGAGTGTACAGGCTGTGAACACTGAAGCTTTCTTT. The chain joins TRBV30 to TRBJ1-1; possible D gene TRBD1, 5 bases. The CDR3 is 14 amino acids. Germline values: CDR1 GTSNPN, CDR2 SVGIG (reference sequence). V lost 0 bases and J lost 0, with 8 bases in between.

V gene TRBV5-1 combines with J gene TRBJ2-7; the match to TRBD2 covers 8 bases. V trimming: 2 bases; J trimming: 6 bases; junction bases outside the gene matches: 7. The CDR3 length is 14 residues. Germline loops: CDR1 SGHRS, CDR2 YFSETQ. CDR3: CASSLLAETIEQYF. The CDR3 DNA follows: TGCGCCAGCAGCTTACTAGCGGAGACCATCGAGCAGTACTTC.

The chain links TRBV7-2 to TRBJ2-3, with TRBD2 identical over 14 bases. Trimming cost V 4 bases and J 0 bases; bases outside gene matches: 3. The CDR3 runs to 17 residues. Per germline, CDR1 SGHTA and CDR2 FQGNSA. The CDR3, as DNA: TGTGCCAGCAGCTGGACTAGCGGGGGGTCAAGCACAGATACGCAGTATTTT. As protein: CASSWTSGGSSTDTQYF.

The CDR3 loop reads CASGGTAGYEQYF. The CDR3 DNA follows: TGTGCCAGCGGAGGGACAGCCGGTTACGAGCAGTACTTC. The gene calls are TRBV2 and TRBJ2-7; weak D call: TRBD1 (7 bases). CDR1 is SNHLY and CDR2 is FYNNEI in the germline V gene. The CDR3 has 13 amino acids. Between the trimmed V and J ends, which lost 8 bases and 4 bases, there was a span of 15 bases.

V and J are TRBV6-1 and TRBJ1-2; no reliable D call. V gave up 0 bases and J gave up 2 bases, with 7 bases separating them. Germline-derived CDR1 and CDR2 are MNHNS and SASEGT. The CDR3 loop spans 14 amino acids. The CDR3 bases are TGTGCCAGCAGTGAAGCGAGGATAAACTATGGCTACACCTTC. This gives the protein CASSEARINYGYTF.

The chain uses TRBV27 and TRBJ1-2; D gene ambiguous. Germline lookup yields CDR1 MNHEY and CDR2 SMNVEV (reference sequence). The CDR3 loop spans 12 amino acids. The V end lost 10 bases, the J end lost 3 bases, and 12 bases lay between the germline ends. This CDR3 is CATRASYYGYTF. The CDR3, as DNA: TGTGCCACCCGGGCTAGCTACTATGGCTACACCTTC.

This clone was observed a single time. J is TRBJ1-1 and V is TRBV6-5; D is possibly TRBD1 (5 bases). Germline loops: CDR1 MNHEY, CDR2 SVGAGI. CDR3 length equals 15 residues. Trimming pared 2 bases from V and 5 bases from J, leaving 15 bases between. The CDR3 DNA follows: TGTGCCAGCAGTTACGCTAGGGGCTACCGGACTGAAGCTTTCTTT. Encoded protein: CASSYARGYRTEAFF.

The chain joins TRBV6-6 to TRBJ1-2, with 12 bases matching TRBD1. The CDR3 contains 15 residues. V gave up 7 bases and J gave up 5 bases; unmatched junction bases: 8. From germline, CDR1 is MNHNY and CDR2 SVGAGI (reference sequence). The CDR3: CASKGTGGLEYGYTF. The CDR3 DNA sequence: TGTGCCAGCAAAGGGACAGGGGGCTTAGAGTATGGCTACACCTTC.

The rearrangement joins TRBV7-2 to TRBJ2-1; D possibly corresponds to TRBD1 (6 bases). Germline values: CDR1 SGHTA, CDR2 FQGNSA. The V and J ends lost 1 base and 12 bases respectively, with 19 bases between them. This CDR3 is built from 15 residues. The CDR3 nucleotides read TGTGCCAGCAGCTTAGAAGGAAGTCAGGGGATAGTGCAGTTCTTC. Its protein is CASSLEGSQGIVQFF.

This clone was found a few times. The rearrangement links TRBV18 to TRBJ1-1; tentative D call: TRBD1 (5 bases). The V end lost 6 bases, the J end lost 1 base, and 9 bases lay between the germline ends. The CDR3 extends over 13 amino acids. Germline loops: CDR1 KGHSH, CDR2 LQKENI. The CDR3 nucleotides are TGTGCCAGCTCCCGCGGACAGAACACTGAAGCTTTCTTT. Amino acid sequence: CASSRGQNTEAFF.

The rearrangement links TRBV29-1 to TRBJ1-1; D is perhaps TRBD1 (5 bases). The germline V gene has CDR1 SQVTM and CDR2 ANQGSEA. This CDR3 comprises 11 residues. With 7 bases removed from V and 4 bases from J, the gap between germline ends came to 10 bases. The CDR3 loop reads CSATGPTEAFF. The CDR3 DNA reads TGCAGCGCCACAGGCCCCACTGAAGCTTTCTTT.

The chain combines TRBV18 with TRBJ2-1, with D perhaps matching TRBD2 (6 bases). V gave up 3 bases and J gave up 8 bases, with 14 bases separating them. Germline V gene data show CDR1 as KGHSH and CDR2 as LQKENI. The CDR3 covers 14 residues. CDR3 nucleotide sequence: TGTGCCAGCTCACCCGGGACTCCCCGTGATGAGCAGTTCTTC. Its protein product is CASSPGTPRDEQFF.

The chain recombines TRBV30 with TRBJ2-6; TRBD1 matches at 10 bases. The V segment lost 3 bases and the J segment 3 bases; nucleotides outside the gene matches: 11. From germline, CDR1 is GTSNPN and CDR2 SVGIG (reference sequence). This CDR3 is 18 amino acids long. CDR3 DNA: TGTGCCTGGAGAGCGACCGGGACAGGGGCGGGTGGGGCCAACGTCCTGACTTTC. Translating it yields CAWRATGTGAGGANVLTF.

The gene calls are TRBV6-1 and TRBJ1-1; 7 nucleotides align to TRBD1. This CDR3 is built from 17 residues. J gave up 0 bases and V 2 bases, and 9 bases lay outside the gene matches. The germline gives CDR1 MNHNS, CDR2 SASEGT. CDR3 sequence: CASSERGPGQMNTEAFF. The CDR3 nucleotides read TGTGCCAGCAGTGAAAGGGGACCGGGACAGATGAACACTGAAGCTTTCTTT.

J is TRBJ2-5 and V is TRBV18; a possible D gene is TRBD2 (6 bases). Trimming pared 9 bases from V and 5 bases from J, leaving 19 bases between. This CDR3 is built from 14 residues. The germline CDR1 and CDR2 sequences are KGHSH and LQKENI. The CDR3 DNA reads TGTGCCAGTCAGAGGAGGGGTGCAGGGGAGACCCAGTACTTC. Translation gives CASQRRGAGETQYF.

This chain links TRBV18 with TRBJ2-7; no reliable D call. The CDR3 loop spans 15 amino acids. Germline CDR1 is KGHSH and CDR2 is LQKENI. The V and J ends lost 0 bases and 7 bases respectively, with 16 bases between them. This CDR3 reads CASSPPLGQTFEQYF. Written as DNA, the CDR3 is TGTGCCAGCTCACCACCCCTTGGGCAGACCTTTGAGCAGTACTTC.

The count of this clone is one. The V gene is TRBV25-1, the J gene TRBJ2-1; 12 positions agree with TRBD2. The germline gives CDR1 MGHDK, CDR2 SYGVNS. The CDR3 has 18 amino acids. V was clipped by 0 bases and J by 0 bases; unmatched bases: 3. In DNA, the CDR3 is TGTGCCAGCAGTGAATACAAGACTAGCGGGAGCTCCTACAATGAGCAGTTCTTC. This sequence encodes CASSEYKTSGSSYNEQFF.

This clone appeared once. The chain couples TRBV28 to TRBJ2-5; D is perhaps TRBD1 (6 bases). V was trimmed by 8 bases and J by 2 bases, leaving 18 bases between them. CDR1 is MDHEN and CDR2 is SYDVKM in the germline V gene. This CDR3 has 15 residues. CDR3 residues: CASGSGQAQQETQYF. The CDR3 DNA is TGTGCCAGCGGCTCGGGACAAGCTCAACAAGAGACCCAGTACTTC. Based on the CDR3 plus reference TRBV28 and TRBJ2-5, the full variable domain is DVKVTQSSRYLVKRTGEKVFLECVQDMDHENMFWYRQDPGLGLRLIYFSYDVKMKEKGDIPEGYSVSREKKERFSLILESASTNQTSMYLCASGSGQAQQETQYFGPGTRLLVL.

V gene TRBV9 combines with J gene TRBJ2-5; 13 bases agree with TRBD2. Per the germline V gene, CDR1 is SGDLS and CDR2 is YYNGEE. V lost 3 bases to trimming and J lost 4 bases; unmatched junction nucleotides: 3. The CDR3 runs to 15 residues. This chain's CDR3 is CASSGLAGGIETQYF. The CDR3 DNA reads TGTGCCAGCAGCGGACTAGCGGGGGGCATAGAGACCCAGTACTTC.

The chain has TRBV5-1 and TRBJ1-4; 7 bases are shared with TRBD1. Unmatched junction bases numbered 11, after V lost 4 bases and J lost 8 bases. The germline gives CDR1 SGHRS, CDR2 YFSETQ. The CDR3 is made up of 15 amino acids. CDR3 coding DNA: TGCGCCAGCAGCGCAAATCGAGGGGGCGGCGAAAAACTGTTTTTT. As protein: CASSANRGGGEKLFF.

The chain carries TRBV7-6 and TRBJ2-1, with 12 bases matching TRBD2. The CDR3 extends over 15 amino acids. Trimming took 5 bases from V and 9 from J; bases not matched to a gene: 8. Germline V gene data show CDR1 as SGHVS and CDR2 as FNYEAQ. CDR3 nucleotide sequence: TGTGCCAGCAGCCCGTCTAGCGGGGGGGCCACTGAGCAGTTCTTC. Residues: CASSPSSGGATEQFF. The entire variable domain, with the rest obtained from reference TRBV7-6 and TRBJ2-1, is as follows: GAGVSQSPRYKVTKRGQDVALRCDPISGHVSLYWYRQALGQGPEFLTYFNYEAQQDKSGLPNDRFSAERPEGSISTLTIQRTEQRDSAMYRCASSPSSGGATEQFFGPGTRLTVL.

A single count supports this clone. The CDR3 region has the DNA TGTGCCATCAGTGAGGGACAGAGCTCCTACGAGCAGTACTTC. The encoded protein is CAISEGQSSYEQYF. The V call is TRBV10-3, the J call TRBJ2-7; possible D gene TRBD1, 6 bases. CDR3 length: 14 amino acids. Trimming cost V 2 bases and J 0 bases, with 8 bases left between them. Germline CDR1 reads ENHRY; CDR2 reads SYGVKD.

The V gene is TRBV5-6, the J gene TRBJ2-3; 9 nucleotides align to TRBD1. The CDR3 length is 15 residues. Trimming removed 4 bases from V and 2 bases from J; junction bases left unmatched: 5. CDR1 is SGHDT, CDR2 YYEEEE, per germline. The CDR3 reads CASSADRGYTDTQYF. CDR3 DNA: TGTGCCAGCAGCGCCGACAGGGGGTACACAGATACGCAGTATTTT.

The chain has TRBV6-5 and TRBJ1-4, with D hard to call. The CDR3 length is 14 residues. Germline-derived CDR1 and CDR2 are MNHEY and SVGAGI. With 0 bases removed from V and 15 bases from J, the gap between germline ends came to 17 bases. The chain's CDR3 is CASSYSASGPKLFF. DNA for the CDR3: TGTGCCAGCAGTTACTCCGCGAGCGGTCCCAAGTTGTTTTTT.

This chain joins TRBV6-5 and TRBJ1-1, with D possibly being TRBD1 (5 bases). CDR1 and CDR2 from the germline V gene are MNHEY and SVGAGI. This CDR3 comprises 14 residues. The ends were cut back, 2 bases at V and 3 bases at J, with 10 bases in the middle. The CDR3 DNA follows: TGTGCCAGCAGTTACGGGACTCCCGACACTGAAGCTTTCTTT. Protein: CASSYGTPDTEAFF.

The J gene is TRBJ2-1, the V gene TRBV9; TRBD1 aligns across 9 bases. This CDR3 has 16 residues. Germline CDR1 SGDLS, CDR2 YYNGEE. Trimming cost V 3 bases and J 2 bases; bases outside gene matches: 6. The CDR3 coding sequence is TGTGCCAGCAGCGCTTTACAGGGGGCAGCCTACAATGAGCAGTTCTTC. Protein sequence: CASSALQGAAYNEQFF.

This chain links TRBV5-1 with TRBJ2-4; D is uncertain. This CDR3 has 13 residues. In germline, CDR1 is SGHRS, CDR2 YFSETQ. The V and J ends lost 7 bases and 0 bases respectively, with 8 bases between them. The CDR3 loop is CASPLLAKNIQYF. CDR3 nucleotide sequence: TGCGCCAGCCCCCTTCTAGCCAAAAACATTCAGTACTTC. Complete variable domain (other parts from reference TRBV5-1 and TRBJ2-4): KAGVTQTPRYLIKTRGQQVTLSCSPISGHRSVSWYQQTPGQGLQFLFEYFSETQRNKGNFPGRFSGRQFSNSRSEMNVSTLELGDSALYLCASPLLAKNIQYFGAGTRLSVL.

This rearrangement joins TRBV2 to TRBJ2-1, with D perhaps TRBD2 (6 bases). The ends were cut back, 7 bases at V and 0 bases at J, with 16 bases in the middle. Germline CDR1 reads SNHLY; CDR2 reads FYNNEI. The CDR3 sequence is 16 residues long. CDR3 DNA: TGTGCCAGCACCTTAGAAGGGGACTCCTCCTACAATGAGCAGTTCTTC. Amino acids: CASTLEGDSSYNEQFF.